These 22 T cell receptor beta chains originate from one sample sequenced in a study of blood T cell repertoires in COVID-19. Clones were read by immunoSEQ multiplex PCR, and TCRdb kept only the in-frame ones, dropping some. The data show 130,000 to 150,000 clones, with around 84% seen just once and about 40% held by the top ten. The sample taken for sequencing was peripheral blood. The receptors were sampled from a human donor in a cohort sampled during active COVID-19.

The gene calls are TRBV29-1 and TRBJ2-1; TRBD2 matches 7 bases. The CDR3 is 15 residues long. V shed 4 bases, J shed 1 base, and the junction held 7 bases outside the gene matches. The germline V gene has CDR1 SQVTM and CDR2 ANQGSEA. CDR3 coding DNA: TGCAGCGTTGCCAGGGACTACCCTTCCTACAATGAGCAGTTCTTC. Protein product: CSVARDYPSYNEQFF.

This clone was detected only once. This CDR3 reads CASLGGEGINQPQHF. Written as DNA, the CDR3 is TGTGCCAGCCTCGGGGGGGAGGGTATCAATCAGCCCCAGCATTTT. The rearrangement uses TRBV28 and TRBJ1-5; D might be TRBD1 (5 bases). The CDR3 loop spans 15 amino acids. Germline V lookup: CDR1 MDHEN, CDR2 SYDVKM. V was shortened by 8 bases and J by 3 bases, with 17 bases between the two germline ends.

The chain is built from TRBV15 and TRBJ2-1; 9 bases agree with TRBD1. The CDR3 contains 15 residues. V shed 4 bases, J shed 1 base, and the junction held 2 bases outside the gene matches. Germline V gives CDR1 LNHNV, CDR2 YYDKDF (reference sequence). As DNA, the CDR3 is TGTGCCACCAGCATGGGACAGGGATCCTACAATGAGCAGTTCTTC. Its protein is CATSMGQGSYNEQFF.

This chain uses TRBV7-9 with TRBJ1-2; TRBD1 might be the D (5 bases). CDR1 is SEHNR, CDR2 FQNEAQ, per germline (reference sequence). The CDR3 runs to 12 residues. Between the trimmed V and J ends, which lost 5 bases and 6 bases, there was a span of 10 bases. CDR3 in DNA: TGTGCCAGCAGCCTCGGACATGATGGCTACACCTTC. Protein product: CASSLGHDGYTF.

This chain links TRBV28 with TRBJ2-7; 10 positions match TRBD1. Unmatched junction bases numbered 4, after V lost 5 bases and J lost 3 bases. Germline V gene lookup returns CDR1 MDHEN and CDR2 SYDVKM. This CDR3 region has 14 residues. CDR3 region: CASSRQGANYEQYF. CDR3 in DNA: TGTGCCAGCAGTCGACAGGGGGCGAACTACGAGCAGTACTTC.

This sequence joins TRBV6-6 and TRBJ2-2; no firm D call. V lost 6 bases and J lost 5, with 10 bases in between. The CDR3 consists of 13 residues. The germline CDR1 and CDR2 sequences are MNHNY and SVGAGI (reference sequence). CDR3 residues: CASSPVRTGELFF. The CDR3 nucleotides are TGTGCCAGCAGCCCAGTAAGAACCGGGGAGCTGTTTTTT.

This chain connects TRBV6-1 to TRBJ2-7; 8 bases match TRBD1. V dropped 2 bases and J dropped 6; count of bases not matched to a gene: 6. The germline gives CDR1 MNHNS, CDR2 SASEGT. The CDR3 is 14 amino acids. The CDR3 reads CASSELVRGREQYF. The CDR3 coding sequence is TGTGCCAGCAGTGAACTGGTCAGGGGGCGCGAGCAGTACTTC.

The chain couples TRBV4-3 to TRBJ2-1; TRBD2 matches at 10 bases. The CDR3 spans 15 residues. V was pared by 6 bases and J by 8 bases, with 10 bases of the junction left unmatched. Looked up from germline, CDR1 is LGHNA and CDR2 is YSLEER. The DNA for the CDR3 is TGCGCCAGCAGTGAGGGACTAGCGAGGGGATATGAGCAGTTCTTC. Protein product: CASSEGLARGYEQFF.

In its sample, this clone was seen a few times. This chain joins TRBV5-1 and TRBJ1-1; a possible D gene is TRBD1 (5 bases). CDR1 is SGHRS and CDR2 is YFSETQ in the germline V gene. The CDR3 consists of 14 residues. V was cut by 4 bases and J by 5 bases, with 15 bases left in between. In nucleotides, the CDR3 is TGCGCCAGCAGCCCGAGGGACTCAAGTACTGAAGCTTTCTTT. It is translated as CASSPRDSSTEAFF.

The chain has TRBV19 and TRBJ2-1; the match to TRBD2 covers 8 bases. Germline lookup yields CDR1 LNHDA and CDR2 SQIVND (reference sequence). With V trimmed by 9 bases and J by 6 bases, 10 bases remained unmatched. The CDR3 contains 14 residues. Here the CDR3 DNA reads TGTGCCAGCCACAACCCCGGGGGGGGCAATGAGCAGTTCTTC. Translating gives CASHNPGGGNEQFF.

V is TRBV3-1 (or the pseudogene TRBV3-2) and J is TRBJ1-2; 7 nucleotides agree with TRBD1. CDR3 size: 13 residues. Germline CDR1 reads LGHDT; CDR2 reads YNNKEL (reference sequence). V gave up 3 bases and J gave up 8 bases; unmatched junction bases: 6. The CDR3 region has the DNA TGTGCCAGCAGCCACAGGGGGATTGTGGGCTACACCTTC. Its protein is CASSHRGIVGYTF.

The CDR3 is CASSWNSNEKLFF. The CDR3 DNA is TGTGCCAGCAGCTGGAACAGTAATGAAAAACTGTTTTTT. This rearrangement joins TRBV5-4 to TRBJ1-4; D is unclear. This CDR3 has 13 residues. CDR1 and CDR2 (germline): SGHNT, YYREEE (reference sequence). The V gene lost 3 bases and the J gene lost 4 bases, with 7 bases spanning the gap.

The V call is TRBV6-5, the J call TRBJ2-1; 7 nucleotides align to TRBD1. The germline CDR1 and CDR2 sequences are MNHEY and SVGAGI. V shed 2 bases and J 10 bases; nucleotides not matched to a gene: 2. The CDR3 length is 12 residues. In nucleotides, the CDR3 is TGTGCCAGCAGTTACACGGGACAGGAGCAGTTCTTC. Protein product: CASSYTGQEQFF.

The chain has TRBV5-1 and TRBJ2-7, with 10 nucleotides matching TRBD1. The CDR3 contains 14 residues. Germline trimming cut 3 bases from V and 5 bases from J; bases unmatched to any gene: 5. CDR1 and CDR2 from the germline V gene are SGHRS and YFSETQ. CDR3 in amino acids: CASSSGTGVHEQYF. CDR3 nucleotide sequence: TGCGCCAGCAGCTCGGGGACAGGGGTCCACGAGCAGTACTTC.

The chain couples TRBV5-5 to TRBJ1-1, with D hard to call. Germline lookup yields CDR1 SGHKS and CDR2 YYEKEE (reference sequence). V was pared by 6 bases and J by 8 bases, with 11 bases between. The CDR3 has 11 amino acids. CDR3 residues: CASTRNVEAFF. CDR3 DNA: TGTGCCAGCACCAGAAACGTGGAAGCTTTCTTT.

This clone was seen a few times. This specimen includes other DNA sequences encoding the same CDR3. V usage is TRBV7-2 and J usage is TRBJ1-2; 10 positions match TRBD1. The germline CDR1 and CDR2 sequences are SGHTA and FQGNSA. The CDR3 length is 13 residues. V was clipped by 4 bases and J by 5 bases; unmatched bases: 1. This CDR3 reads CASSSGQGYGYTF. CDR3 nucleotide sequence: TGTGCCAGCAGCTCGGGACAGGGGTATGGCTACACCTTC.

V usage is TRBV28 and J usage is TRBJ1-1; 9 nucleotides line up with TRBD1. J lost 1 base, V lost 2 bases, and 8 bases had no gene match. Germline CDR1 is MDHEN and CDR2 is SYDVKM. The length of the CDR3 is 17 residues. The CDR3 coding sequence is TGTGCCAGCAGTTTAAGGGGGACAGGGTGGAGGAACACTGAAGCTTTCTTT. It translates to CASSLRGTGWRNTEAFF.

The CDR3 DNA reads as TGTGCCAGCAGTCTACCGGGCACAGATACGCAGTATTTT. As protein: CASSLPGTDTQYF. This chain uses TRBV3-1 (or the pseudogene TRBV3-2) with TRBJ2-3, with unresolved D. CDR1 is LGHDT, CDR2 YNNKEL, per germline (reference sequence). V lost 6 bases, J lost 1 base, and 8 bases lay in between. The CDR3 totals 13 residues.

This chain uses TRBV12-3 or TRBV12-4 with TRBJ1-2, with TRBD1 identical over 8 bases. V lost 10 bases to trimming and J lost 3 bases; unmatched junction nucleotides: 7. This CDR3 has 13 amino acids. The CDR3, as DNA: TGTGCCATCCGAGCAGGGGGCGACTATGGCTACACCTTC. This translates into CAIRAGGDYGYTF.

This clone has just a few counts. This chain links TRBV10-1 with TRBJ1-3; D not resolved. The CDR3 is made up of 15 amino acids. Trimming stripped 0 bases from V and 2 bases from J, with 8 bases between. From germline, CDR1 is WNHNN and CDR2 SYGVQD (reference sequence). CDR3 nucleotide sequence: TGCGCCAGCAGTGAGTCGGTACCGGCTGGAAACACCATATATTTT. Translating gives CASSESVPAGNTIYF.

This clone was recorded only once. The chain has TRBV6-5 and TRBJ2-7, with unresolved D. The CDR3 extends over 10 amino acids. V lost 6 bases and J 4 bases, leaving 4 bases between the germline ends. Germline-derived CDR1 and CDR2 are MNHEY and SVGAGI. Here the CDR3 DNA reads TGTGCCAGCAGCTTTTACGAGCAGTACTTC. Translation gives CASSFYEQYF.

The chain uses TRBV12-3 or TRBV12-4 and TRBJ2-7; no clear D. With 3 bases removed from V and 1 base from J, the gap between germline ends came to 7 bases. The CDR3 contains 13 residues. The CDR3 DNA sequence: TGTGCCAGCAGTTTCGGCGGATCCTACGAGCAGTACTTC. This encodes CASSFGGSYEQYF.